The 7 T cell receptor beta chains reported below all come from one sample, sequenced in a study of CD4 T cells in relation to SARS-CoV-2 and coronaviruses. These receptors' antigens are unknown. Before the COVID-19 pandemic, during about 2010-2018, CD4+ T cells were taken from unexposed donors. CD4+ T cells were isolated from the cells after about nine days of culture. Assay: immunoSEQ multiplex PCR; the TCRdb copy retains only in-frame clones and omits some. The data hold roughly 17,000 clones, with about 82% observed a single time. Sequencing was done on a sample of CD4+ T cells from PBMCs, cultured in vitro. The source is a human donor in good health.

The J gene is TRBJ2-7, the V gene TRBV30, with 12 bases lining up with TRBD1. This CDR3 spans 16 amino acids. The germline V gene has CDR1 GTSNPN and CDR2 SVGIG (reference sequence). V was pared by 0 bases and J by 7 bases, with 10 bases of the junction left unmatched. Here the CDR3 reads CAWSVLGQGAGREQYF. DNA for the CDR3: TGTGCCTGGAGTGTACTGGGACAGGGGGCTGGAAGAGAGCAGTACTTC.

This chain connects TRBV21-1 to TRBJ2-7; the table calls TRBD2, which could not be checked here. TRBV21-1 is a pseudogene locus. The CDR3 is made up of 17 amino acids. CDR3 nucleotide sequence: TGTGCCAGCCACAAAGGGCGACTAGCGGGAGGACGCTACGAGCAGTACTTC. Encoded protein: CASHKGRLAGGRYEQYF.

This rearrangement joins TRBV4-1 to TRBJ2-1; D ambiguous. The CDR3 sequence is 15 residues long. Deletions cut 0 bases from V and 6 bases from J, with 12 bases between. The germline V gene encodes CDR1 MGHRA and CDR2 YSYEKL. The CDR3 bases are TGCGCCAGCAGCCAAGATTCCAGAATCGGCAATGAGCAGTTCTTC. This encodes CASSQDSRIGNEQFF.

This clone was detected a few times. V and J are TRBV6-5 and TRBJ2-2; 7 bases match TRBD2. V lost 7 bases, J lost 1 base, and 3 bases stayed unmatched. From germline, CDR1 is MNHEY and CDR2 SVGAGI. There are 14 residues in the CDR3. CDR3 DNA: TGTGCCAGCACCCTAGCGGAGAACACCGGGGAGCTGTTTTTT. Translation gives CASTLAENTGELFF.

The chain carries TRBV10-3 and TRBJ2-7; weak D call: TRBD2 (5 bases). V lost 8 bases, J lost 2 bases, and 13 bases lay in between. The CDR3 sequence is 13 residues long. CDR1 is ENHRY, CDR2 SYGVKD, per germline. The CDR3 protein is CAILSGPPYEQYF. CDR3 in DNA: TGTGCCATCTTAAGCGGACCACCCTACGAGCAGTACTTC.

The rearrangement joins TRBV10-1 to TRBJ2-3; 8 nucleotides agree with TRBD2. With 6 bases clipped from V and 4 bases from J, the junction kept 15 bases outside the gene matches. CDR3 length: 17 amino acids. Germline V CDR1 and CDR2: WNHNN, SYGVQD (reference sequence). The CDR3 nucleotides read TGCGCCAGCAGCTCGAGGCTAGCGGGCGGGTTCCCAGATACGCAGTATTTT. It yields the protein CASSSRLAGGFPDTQYF.

The J gene is TRBJ1-3, the V gene TRBV11-2; D is unclear. V was pared by 0 bases and J by 8 bases, with 8 bases between. Germline V gene data show CDR1 as SGHAT and CDR2 as FQNNGV. This CDR3 region has 13 residues. This CDR3 reads CASSLDSGYTIYF. DNA of the CDR3: TGTGCCAGCAGCTTAGATTCGGGATACACCATATATTTT.